What follows are 15 T cell receptor beta chains derived from one specimen sequenced in a study of T cell changes during pregnancy in multiple sclerosis. Sequenced by immunoSEQ multiplex PCR; TCRdb stores in-frame clones only, minus some. Among 25,000 to 35,000 clones, about 91% were seen once, and the ten largest hold 0.6% to 0.8%. Source: CD4+ T cells from peripheral blood mononuclear cells, taken in the first trimester of pregnancy. These receptors originate from a female donor in good health, enrolled as a control in a pregnancy study.

This clone was seen only once. The J gene is TRBJ2-7, the V gene TRBV5-1; TRBD2 might be the D (6 bases). CDR1 is SGHRS and CDR2 is YFSETQ in the germline V gene. Trimming removed 6 bases at V and 2 bases at J, with 15 bases between. The length of the CDR3 is 14 residues. The CDR3 coding sequence is TGCGCCAGCAATCTTGGCGGGGTAGCCTACGAGCAGTACTTC. This gives the protein CASNLGGVAYEQYF.

The chain uses TRBV2 and TRBJ2-5; 7 positions agree with TRBD2. Germline loops: CDR1 SNHLY, CDR2 FYNNEI. V dropped 5 bases and J dropped 0; count of bases not matched to a gene: 6. The length of the CDR3 is 15 residues. The CDR3: CASSWASGYQETQYF. CDR3 DNA: TGTGCCAGCAGTTGGGCTAGCGGCTACCAAGAGACCCAGTACTTC.

The chain combines TRBV5-1 with TRBJ1-4, with D maybe TRBD1 (6 bases). V lost 1 base and J lost 4, with 14 bases in between. Germline CDR1 is SGHRS and CDR2 is YFSETQ. The CDR3 contains 16 residues. The DNA for the CDR3 is TGCGCCAGCAGCTTGATCGGACAGCCGCTTAATGAAAAACTGTTTTTT. Translating gives CASSLIGQPLNEKLFF.

This chain uses TRBV4-2 with TRBJ2-6; D is perhaps TRBD1 (5 bases). This CDR3 is 16 amino acids long. V lost 6 bases and J 0 bases, leaving 12 bases between the germline ends. Germline lookup yields CDR1 LGHNA and CDR2 YNFKEQ. CDR3 sequence (DNA): TGTGCCAGCAGTCCGGACAAGACCTCTGGGGCCAACGTCCTGACTTTC. The encoded protein is CASSPDKTSGANVLTF.

The table lists this clone with a few counts. The V gene is TRBV14, the J gene TRBJ1-1; 8 nucleotides match TRBD1. Unmatched junction bases numbered 14, after V lost 0 bases and J lost 11 bases. Germline V CDR1 and CDR2: SGHDN, FVKESK. The CDR3 extends over 16 amino acids. The CDR3 bases are TGTGCCAGCAGCCAAGATCGACAGGGGTCACCCGAGGGGGCTTTCTTT. This gives the protein CASSQDRQGSPEGAFF. The whole variable domain, filled in from reference TRBV14 and TRBJ1-1, reads EAGVTQFPSHSVIEKGQTVTLRCDPISGHDNLYWYRRVMGKEIKFLLHFVKESKQDESGMPNNRFLAERTGGTYSTLKVQPAELEDSGVYFCASSQDRQGSPEGAFFGQGTRLTVV.

V is TRBV27 and J is TRBJ1-1; 10 nucleotides agree with TRBD1. CDR1 is MNHEY and CDR2 is SMNVEV in the germline V gene (reference sequence). V shed 6 bases and J 4 bases; nucleotides not matched to a gene: 11. The CDR3 runs to 16 residues. The chain's CDR3 is CASSRQGANAGTEAFF. The CDR3 DNA is TGTGCCAGCAGCCGACAGGGGGCGAACGCCGGCACTGAAGCTTTCTTT.

The V gene is TRBV6-5, the J gene TRBJ2-3; TRBD1 is a possible D gene (6 bases). The CDR3 sequence is 13 residues long. CDR1 and CDR2 (germline): MNHEY, SVGAGI. The V gene lost 6 bases and the J gene lost 1 base, with 8 bases spanning the gap. Here the CDR3 reads CASRDRGTDTQYF. CDR3 in DNA: TGTGCCAGCAGGGACAGAGGCACAGATACGCAGTATTTT.

Here the CDR3 reads CASSFNTGGQETQYF. As DNA, the CDR3 is TGTGCCAGCAGCTTTAACACAGGGGGGCAAGAGACCCAGTACTTC. The chain is built from TRBV11-2 and TRBJ2-5, with TRBD1 identical over 8 bases. V shed 3 bases, J shed 2 bases, and the junction held 5 bases outside the gene matches. CDR1 is SGHAT, CDR2 FQNNGV, per germline. The length of the CDR3 is 15 residues. The full variable domain, completed using reference TRBV11-2 and TRBJ2-5, is EAGVAQSPRYKIIEKRQSVAFWCNPISGHATLYWYQQILGQGPKLLIQFQNNGVVDDSQLPKDRFSAERLKGVDSTLKIQPAKLEDSAVYLCASSFNTGGQETQYFGPGTRLLVL.

DNA for the CDR3: TGTGCCAGTAGTCCCCGACAGTTTGCTGGGGAAAAACTGTTTTTT. This gives the protein CASSPRQFAGEKLFF. The chain uses TRBV19 and TRBJ1-4, with D possibly matching TRBD1 (5 bases). The CDR3 is made up of 15 amino acids. V lost 5 bases and J 8 bases, leaving 18 bases between the germline ends. The germline gives CDR1 LNHDA, CDR2 SQIVND (reference sequence).

This chain connects TRBV11-2 to TRBJ1-1, with D maybe TRBD1 (6 bases). Trimming cost V 5 bases and J 1 base, with 14 bases left between them. This CDR3 region has 15 residues. Per germline, CDR1 SGHAT and CDR2 FQNNGV. The CDR3 sequence is CASSGRGLRNTEAFF. The CDR3 bases are TGTGCCAGCAGCGGCAGGGGTCTCAGGAACACTGAAGCTTTCTTT.

The rearrangement uses TRBV7-6 and TRBJ1-2; 9 bases are shared with TRBD1. Germline CDR1 reads SGHVS; CDR2 reads FNYEAQ. V lost 5 bases and J lost 8; bases outside the gene matches: 21. The CDR3 runs to 18 residues. CDR3 residues: CASSLPTGTGIPADGYTF. CDR3 sequence (DNA): TGTGCCAGCAGCCTACCTACCGGGACAGGGATCCCCGCGGACGGCTACACCTTC.

The chain couples TRBV15 to TRBJ2-7; 9 nucleotides match TRBD1. The CDR3 is 14 amino acids. V trimming: 2 bases; J trimming: 6 bases; junction bases outside the gene matches: 5. CDR1 and CDR2 from the germline V gene are LNHNV and YYDKDF (reference sequence). The CDR3 here is CATSRTGTGSEQYF. The CDR3 bases are TGTGCCACCAGCAGAACCGGGACAGGGAGCGAGCAGTACTTC.

This clone was counted a few times. The chain couples TRBV19 to TRBJ1-1; 7 bases are a match to TRBD1. There are 15 residues in the CDR3. V was pared by 4 bases and J by 6 bases, with 11 bases of the junction left unmatched. Looked up from germline, CDR1 is LNHDA and CDR2 is SQIVND (reference sequence). This CDR3 is CASSKRTGQDPEAFF. The CDR3, as DNA: TGTGCCAGTAGTAAACGGACAGGTCAGGATCCTGAAGCTTTCTTT. The full variable domain, completed using reference TRBV19 and TRBJ1-1, is DGGITQSPKYLFRKEGQNVTLSCEQNLNHDAMYWYRQDPGQGLRLIYYSQIVNDFQKGDIAEGYSVSREKKESFPLTVTSAQKNPTAFYLCASSKRTGQDPEAFFGQGTRLTVV.

This clone was observed a handful of times. The chain uses TRBV10-1 and TRBJ1-5; D gene uncertain. V lost 8 bases and J 0 bases, leaving 14 bases between the germline ends. This CDR3 region has 15 residues. Germline CDR1 and CDR2: WNHNN and SYGVQD (reference sequence). The CDR3 DNA follows: TGCGCCAGCCTTTTGGCAGACAATAGCAATCAGCCCCAGCATTTT. Translating gives CASLLADNSNQPQHF.

The chain couples TRBV7-9 to TRBJ2-6; a possible D gene is TRBD1 (6 bases). This CDR3 is built from 16 residues. V lost 4 bases and J 4 bases, leaving 14 bases between the germline ends. Per the germline V gene, CDR1 is SEHNR and CDR2 is FQNEAQ (reference sequence). For the CDR3, the DNA is TGTGCCAGCAGCTCTTACAGGGATGCAGGGGCCAACGTCCTGACTTTC. Amino acid sequence: CASSSYRDAGANVLTF.